The rows below give T cell receptor beta chains drawn from one sample of a study of post-analysis software for immune sequencing data. TCRdb re-derived calls from the PCR reads in MiXCR, one entry per CDR3 protein. Of approximately 660,000 distinct CDR3 sequences listed, 55% to 70% are singletons. Sequences were obtained from blood. These receptors originate from a girl aged 2 to 9 with multiple sclerosis. CDR3s leave out the opening cysteine and the closing phenylalanine or tryptophan.

j_gene: TRBJ2-3
v_gene: TRBV7-2
CDR3aa: ASSALQRLSTDTQY

j_gene: TRBJ2-4
v_gene: TRBV6-1
CDR3aa: ASSPPGSRKNIQY

j_gene: TRBJ2-7
v_gene: TRBV5-1
CDR3aa: ASSLATGFTYEQY

j_gene: TRBJ1-4
v_gene: TRBV4-2
CDR3aa: ASSQFDRPALNEKLF

j_gene: TRBJ1-5
v_gene: TRBV21-1
CDR3aa: ASSHVPSGRHNQPQH

j_gene: TRBJ2-1
v_gene: TRBV5-1
CDR3aa: ASRSQGANEQF

j_gene: TRBJ2-3
v_gene: TRBV21-1
CDR3aa: ASSNRLRDTQY

j_gene: TRBJ1-2
v_gene: TRBV3-1
CDR3aa: ASSQETHLGRYGYT

j_gene: TRBJ2-7
v_gene: TRBV10-3
CDR3aa: AISESVWLASYEQY

j_gene: TRBJ1-2
v_gene: TRBV7-3
CDR3aa: ASSLTGQVNYGYT

j_gene: TRBJ1-2
v_gene: TRBV20-1
CDR3aa: SALGQGGPTNYGYT

j_gene: TRBJ2-1
v_gene: TRBV20-1
CDR3aa: SARGDRGSYNEQF

j_gene: TRBJ1-1
v_gene: TRBV7-9
CDR3aa: ASSLADILNTEAF

j_gene: TRBJ2-1
v_gene: TRBV5-1
CDR3aa: ASSLQGDEQF

j_gene: TRBJ2-3
v_gene: TRBV7-2
CDR3aa: ASRPLAGVDTQY

j_gene: TRBJ2-5
v_gene: TRBV20-1
CDR3aa: SAHSGRPLGSEETQY

j_gene: TRBJ2-3
v_gene: TRBV6-2/TRBV6-3
CDR3aa: ASSGTSDTQY

j_gene: TRBJ2-2
v_gene: TRBV20-1
CDR3aa: SASRAPAGGPNTGELF

j_gene: TRBJ2-3
v_gene: TRBV25-1
CDR3aa: ASSEFVASTDTQY

j_gene: TRBJ1-4
v_gene: TRBV7-9
CDR3aa: ASVRESLETNEKLF

j_gene: TRBJ2-7
v_gene: TRBV29-1
CDR3aa: SVNPSGAYEQY

j_gene: TRBJ2-6
v_gene: TRBV5-1
CDR3aa: ASSLGDPGANVPT